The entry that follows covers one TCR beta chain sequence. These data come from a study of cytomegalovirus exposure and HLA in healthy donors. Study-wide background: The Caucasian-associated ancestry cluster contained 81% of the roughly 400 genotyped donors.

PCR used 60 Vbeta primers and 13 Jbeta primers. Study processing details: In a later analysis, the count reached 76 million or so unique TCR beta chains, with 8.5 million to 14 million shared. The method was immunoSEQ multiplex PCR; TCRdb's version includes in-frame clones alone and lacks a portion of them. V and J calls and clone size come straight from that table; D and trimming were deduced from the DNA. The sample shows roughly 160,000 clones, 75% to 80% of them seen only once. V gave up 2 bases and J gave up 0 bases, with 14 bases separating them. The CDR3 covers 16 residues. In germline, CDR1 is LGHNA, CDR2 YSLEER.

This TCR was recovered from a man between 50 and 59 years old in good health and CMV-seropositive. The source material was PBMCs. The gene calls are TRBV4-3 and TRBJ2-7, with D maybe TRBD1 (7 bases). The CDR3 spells CASSQPHRGGSYEQYF. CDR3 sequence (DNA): TGCGCCAGCAGCCAACCCCACAGGGGAGGCTCCTACGAGCAGTACTTC.